The clone carrying this T cell receptor (beta chain) is a singleton in its sample. The V gene lost 0 bases and the J gene lost 2 bases, with 7 bases spanning the gap. CDR3 size: 15 residues. The germline V gene has CDR1 MRHNA and CDR2 SNTAGT. Participant-reported clinical history was the basis for cohort assignment. All exposed participants met a person with COVID-19 within 2 weeks before entering the study. The data derive from a study of blood T cell repertoires in COVID-19. In the study's own analysis: Estimation of nucleated cell counts was performed using reference gene primer amplification. Some clones are missing from TCRdb's copy, which holds only in-frame ones; the method was immunoSEQ multiplex PCR. The V and J calls and the clone size are those of that table, but D and trimming were determined from the DNA. The data show approximately 250,000 clones, less than 95% seen once.

The rearrangement links TRBV6-4 to TRBJ2-2; D is undetermined. What was sequenced was PBMCs or T cells enriched from blood (not recorded which). This receptor was identified in a man aged 40-49 years who had been exposed to COVID-19. The CDR3, as DNA: TGTGCCAGCAGTGACTCGTGGCCAAACACCGGGGAGCTGTTTTTT. Amino acids: CASSDSWPNTGELFF.